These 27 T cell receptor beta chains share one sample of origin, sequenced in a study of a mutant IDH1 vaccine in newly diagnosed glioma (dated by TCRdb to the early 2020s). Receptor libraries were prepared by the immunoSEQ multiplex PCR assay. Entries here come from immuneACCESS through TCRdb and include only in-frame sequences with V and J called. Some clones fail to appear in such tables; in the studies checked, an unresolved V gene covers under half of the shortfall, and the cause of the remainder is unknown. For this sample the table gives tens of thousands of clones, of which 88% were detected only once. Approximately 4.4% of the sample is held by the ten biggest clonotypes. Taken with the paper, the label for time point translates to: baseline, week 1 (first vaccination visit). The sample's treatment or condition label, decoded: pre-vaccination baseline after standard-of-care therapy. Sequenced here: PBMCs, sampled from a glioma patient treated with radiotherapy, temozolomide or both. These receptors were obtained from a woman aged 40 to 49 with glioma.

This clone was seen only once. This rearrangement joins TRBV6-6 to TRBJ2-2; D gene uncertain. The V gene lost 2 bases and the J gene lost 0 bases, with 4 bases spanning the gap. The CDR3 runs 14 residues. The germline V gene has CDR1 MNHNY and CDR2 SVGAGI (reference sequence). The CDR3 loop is CASSYTANTGELFF. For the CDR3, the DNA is TGTGCCAGCAGTTACACAGCGAACACCGGGGAGCTGTTTTTT.

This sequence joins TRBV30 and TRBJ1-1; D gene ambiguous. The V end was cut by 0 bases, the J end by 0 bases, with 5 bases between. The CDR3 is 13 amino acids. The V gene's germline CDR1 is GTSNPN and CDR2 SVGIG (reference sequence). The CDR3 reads CAWSVQVNTEAFF. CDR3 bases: TGTGCCTGGAGTGTCCAAGTGAACACTGAAGCTTTCTTT.

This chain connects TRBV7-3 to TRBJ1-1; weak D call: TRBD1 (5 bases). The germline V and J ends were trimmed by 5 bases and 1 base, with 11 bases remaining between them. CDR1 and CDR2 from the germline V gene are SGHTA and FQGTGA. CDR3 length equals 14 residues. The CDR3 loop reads CASSAGRSNTEAFF. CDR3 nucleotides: TGTGCCAGCAGCGCGGGACGGTCGAACACTGAAGCTTTCTTT. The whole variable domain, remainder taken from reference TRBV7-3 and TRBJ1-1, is GAGVSQTPSNKVTEKGKYVELRCDPISGHTALYWYRQSLGQGPEFLIYFQGTGAADDSGLPNDRFFAVRPEGSVSTLKIQRTERGDSAVYLCASSAGRSNTEAFFGQGTRLTVV.

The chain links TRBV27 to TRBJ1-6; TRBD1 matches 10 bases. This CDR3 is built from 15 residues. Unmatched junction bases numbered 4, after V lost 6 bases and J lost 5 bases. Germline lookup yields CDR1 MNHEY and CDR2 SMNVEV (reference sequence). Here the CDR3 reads CASRFGTGDNSPLHF. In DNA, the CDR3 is TGTGCCAGCAGGTTTGGGACAGGGGATAATTCACCCCTCCACTTT.

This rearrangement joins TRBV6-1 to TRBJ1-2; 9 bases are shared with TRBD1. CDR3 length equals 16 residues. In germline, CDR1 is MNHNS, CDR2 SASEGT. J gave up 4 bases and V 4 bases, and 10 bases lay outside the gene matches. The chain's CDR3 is CASSVLPGQGSYGYTF. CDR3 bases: TGTGCCAGCAGTGTGTTACCCGGACAGGGGAGCTATGGCTACACCTTC.

The CDR3 here is CASSYQTGHEQYF. CDR3 DNA sequence: TGTGCCAGCAGTTACCAGACAGGGCACGAGCAGTACTTC. The V gene is TRBV6-5, the J gene TRBJ2-7; 7 positions agree with TRBD1. The germline V gene encodes CDR1 MNHEY and CDR2 SVGAGI. This CDR3 is built from 13 residues. V lost 2 bases, J lost 5 bases, and 3 bases stayed unmatched.

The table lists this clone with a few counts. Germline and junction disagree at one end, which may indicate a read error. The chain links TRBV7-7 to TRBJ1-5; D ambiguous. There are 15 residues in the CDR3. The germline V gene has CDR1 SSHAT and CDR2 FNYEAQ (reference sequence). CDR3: CASSFWGGSNQPQHF. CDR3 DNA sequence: TGTGCTAGCAGCTTCTGGGGTGGGAGCAATCAGCCCCAGCATTTT.

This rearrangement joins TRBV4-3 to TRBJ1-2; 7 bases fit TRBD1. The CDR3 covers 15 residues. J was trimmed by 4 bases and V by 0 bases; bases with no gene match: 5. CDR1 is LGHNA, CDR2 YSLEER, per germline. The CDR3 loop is CASSQERGQAYGYTF. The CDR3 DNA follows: TGCGCCAGCAGCCAAGAAAGAGGACAGGCCTATGGCTACACCTTC.

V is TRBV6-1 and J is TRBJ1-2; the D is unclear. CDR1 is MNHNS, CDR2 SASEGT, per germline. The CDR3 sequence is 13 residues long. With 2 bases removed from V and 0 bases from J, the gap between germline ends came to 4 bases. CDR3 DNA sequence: TGTGCCAGCAGTGAAACACCTAACTATGGCTACACCTTC. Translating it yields CASSETPNYGYTF.

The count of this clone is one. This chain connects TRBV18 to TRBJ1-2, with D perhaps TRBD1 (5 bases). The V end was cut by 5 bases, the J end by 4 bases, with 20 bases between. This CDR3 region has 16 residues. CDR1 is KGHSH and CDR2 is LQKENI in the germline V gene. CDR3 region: CASSEFKDNTLYGYTF. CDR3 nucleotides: TGTGCCAGCTCAGAGTTCAAGGACAACACTCTCTATGGCTACACCTTC.

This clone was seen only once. CDR3 DNA: TGTGCCAGCAGCTTGCGGCGGTTGAACACTGAAGCTTTCTTT. As protein: CASSLRRLNTEAFF. V usage is TRBV5-6 and J usage is TRBJ1-1; D ambiguous. The germline gives CDR1 SGHDT, CDR2 YYEEEE. The CDR3 is 14 amino acids. Trimming removed 1 base at V and 0 bases at J, with 7 bases between.

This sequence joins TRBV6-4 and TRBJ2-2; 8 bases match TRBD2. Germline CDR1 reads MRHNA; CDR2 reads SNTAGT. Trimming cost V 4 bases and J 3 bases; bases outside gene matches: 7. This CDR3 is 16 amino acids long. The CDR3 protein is CASSVGGAVHTGELFF. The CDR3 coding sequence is TGTGCCAGCAGTGTCGGGGGGGCCGTTCACACCGGGGAGCTGTTTTTT.

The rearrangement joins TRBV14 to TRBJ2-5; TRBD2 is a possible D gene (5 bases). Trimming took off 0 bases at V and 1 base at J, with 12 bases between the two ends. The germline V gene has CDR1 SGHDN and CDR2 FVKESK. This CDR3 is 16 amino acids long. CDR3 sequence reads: CASSQEWTGTQETQYF. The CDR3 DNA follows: TGTGCCAGCAGCCAAGAATGGACGGGAACCCAAGAGACCCAGTACTTC.

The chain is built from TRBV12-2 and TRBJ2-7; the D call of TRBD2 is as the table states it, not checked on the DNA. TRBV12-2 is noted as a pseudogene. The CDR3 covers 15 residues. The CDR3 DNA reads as TGTGCAAGTCGCTGGTGGGGGGGACCCTCCTACGAGCAGTACTTC. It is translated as CASRWWGGPSYEQYF.

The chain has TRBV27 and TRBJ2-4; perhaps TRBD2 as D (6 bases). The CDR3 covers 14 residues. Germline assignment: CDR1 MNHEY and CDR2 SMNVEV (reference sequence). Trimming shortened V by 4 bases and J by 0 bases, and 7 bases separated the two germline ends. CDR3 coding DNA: TGTGCCAGCAGTTGGGGGGTAGCCAAAAACATTCAGTACTTC. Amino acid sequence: CASSWGVAKNIQYF.

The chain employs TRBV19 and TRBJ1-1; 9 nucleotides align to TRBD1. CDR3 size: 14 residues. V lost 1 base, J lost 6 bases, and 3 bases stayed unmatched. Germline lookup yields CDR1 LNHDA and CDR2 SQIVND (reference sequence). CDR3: CASSIGRDRAEAFF. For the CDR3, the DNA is TGTGCCAGTAGTATAGGCCGGGACAGGGCTGAAGCTTTCTTT.

The CDR3, as DNA: TGTGCCAGCAGCCCAACAGGGAATCAGCCCCAGCATTTT. Protein product: CASSPTGNQPQHF. The chain is built from TRBV7-6 and TRBJ1-5; weak D call: TRBD1 (6 bases). Germline V gene sequence: CDR1 SGHVS, CDR2 FNYEAQ. Trimming pared 5 bases from V and 4 bases from J, leaving 9 bases between. There are 13 residues in the CDR3.

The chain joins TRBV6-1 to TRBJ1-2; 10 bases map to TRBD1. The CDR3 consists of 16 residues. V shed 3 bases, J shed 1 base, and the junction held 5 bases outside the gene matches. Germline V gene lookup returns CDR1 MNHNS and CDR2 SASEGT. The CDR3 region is CASSETGGAGNYGYTF. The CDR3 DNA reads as TGTGCCAGCAGTGAGACAGGGGGCGCGGGTAACTATGGCTACACCTTC.

The CDR3 region is CAWSLGGPYNEQFF. CDR3 nucleotide sequence: TGTGCCTGGTCCCTCGGGGGGCCCTACAATGAGCAGTTCTTC. The rearrangement links TRBV30 to TRBJ2-1; possibly TRBD2 for D (7 bases). Germline V CDR1 and CDR2: GTSNPN, SVGIG (reference sequence). Trimming cost V 5 bases and J 2 bases, with 13 bases left between them. The CDR3 is 14 amino acids.

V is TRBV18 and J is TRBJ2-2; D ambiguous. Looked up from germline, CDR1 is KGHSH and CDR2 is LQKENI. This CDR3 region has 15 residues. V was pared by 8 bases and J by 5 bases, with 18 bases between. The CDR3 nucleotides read TGTGCCAGCCCCGACACCTCCCCTGGGACCGGGGAGCTGTTTTTT. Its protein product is CASPDTSPGTGELFF.

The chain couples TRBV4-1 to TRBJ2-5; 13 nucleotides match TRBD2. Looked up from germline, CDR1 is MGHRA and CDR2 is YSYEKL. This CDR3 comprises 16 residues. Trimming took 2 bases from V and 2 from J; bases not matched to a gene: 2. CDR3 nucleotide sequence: TGCGCCAGCAGCCAACAACTAGCGGGGGGGCAAGAGACCCAGTACTTC. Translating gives CASSQQLAGGQETQYF.

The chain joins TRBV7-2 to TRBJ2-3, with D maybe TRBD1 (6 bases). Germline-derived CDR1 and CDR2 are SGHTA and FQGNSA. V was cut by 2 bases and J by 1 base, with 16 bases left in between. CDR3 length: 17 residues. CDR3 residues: CASSLRPRGGGTDTQYF. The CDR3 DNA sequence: TGTGCCAGCAGCTTACGCCCCAGAGGGGGTGGCACAGATACGCAGTATTTT. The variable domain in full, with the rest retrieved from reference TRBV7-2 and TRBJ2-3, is GAGVSQSPSNKVTEKGKDVELRCDPISGHTALYWYRQSLGQGLEFLIYFQGNSAPDKSGLPSDRFSAERTGGSVSTLTIQRTQQEDSAVYLCASSLRPRGGGTDTQYFGPGTRLTVL.

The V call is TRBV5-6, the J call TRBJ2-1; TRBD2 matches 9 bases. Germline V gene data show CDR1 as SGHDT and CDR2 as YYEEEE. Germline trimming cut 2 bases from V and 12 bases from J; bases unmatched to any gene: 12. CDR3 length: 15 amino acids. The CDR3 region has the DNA TGTGCCAGCAGCTTCGGTCGACTAGCGGCAGGCGGGCAGTTCTTC. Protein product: CASSFGRLAAGGQFF.

The CDR3 DNA sequence: TGTGCCAGTAGTTGGTCAGGGAGTAACTATGGCTACACCTTC. Its protein product is CASSWSGSNYGYTF. V gene TRBV19 combines with J gene TRBJ1-2; tentatively, D is TRBD1 (5 bases). CDR1 and CDR2 (germline): LNHDA, SQIVND (reference sequence). The CDR3 totals 14 residues. V gave up 5 bases and J gave up 1 base, with 11 bases separating them.

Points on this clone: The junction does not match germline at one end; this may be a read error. In DNA, the CDR3 is TGTGCCAGCAGCCCATCAGGGGTGAATACTGAAGCTTTCTTT. It is translated as CASSPSGVNTEAFF. This chain uses TRBV7-9 with TRBJ1-1; a possible D gene is TRBD1 (6 bases). The CDR3 is 14 amino acids. CDR1 and CDR2 (germline): SEHNR, FQNEAQ (reference sequence). Variable domain in full (rest from reference TRBV7-9 and TRBJ1-1): DTGVSQNPRHKITKRGQNVTFRCDPISEHNRLYWYRQTLGQGPEFLTYFQNEAQLEKSRLLSDRFSAERPKGSFSTLEIQRTEQGDSAMYLCASSPSGVNTEAFFGQGTRLTVV.

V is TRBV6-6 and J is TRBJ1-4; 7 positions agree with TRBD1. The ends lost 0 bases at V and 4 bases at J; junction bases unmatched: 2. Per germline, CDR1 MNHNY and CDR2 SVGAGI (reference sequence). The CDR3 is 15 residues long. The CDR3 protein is CASSYSTGINEKLFF. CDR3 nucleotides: TGTGCCAGCAGTTACTCGACAGGGATTAATGAAAAACTGTTTTTT.

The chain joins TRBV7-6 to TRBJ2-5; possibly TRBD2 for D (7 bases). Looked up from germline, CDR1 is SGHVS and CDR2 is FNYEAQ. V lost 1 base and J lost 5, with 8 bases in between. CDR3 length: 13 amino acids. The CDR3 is CASSLEGGETQYF. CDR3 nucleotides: TGTGCCAGCAGCTTAGAGGGGGGGGAGACCCAGTACTTC.